Detailed here is one TCR beta chain. Its antigen remains unknown. The length of the CDR3 is 19 residues. Germline lookup yields CDR1 SGHRS and CDR2 YFSETQ. V dropped 0 bases and J dropped 0; count of bases not matched to a gene: 5. The sample is drawn from a study of T cell responses to AZD1222 COVID-19 vaccine. Broader study findings: Of the AZD1222 recipients, only five or six were seropositive at baseline. It should be noted that donors were predominantly white British and more often female, and clonal diversity was possibly underestimated. Sampling captured repertoires only after the peak T cell response. Spike-specific TCR breadth and depth went up after people got two AZD1222 doses.

Only in-frame clones appear in the TCRdb table, and some are missing; sequencing was by immunoSEQ multiplex PCR. The data contain around 160,000 clones, 85% to 95% of them singletons. This chain joins TRBV5-1 and TRBJ2-2, with 13 bases that match TRBD2. This material consisted of peripheral blood, taken on day 0 of AZD1222 vaccination. This TCR was sampled from an adult in good health. CDR3 in amino acids: CASSLGGLAGTANTGELFF. In nucleotides, the CDR3 is TGCGCCAGCAGCTTGGGGGGACTAGCGGGGACGGCGAACACCGGGGAGCTGTTTTTT.